This TCR beta chain was found in a study of shared clonotypes between healthy human individuals. Libraries were prepared by immunoSEQ multiplex PCR; TCRdb keeps only in-frame clonotypes and omits some of them. The sample yields about 2.4 million clones, approximately 93% seen once. Germline V gene lookup returns CDR1 SGHTA and CDR2 FQGNSA. CDR3 size: 12 residues. V shed 1 base and J shed 10 bases, with 10 bases lying between them. Study outcomes and limitations: Sequencing depth was predicted to influence how clonotypes are shared among donors.

This clone came up once. Its antigen is still unknown. CD45RA-negative memory and CD45RA+ naive subsets were split from the CD4+ cells. The V gene is TRBV7-2, the J gene TRBJ2-5, with a tentative D call TRBD2 (7 bases). This TCR was recovered from a young man in good health. Some clones in this sample may be carry-over from other donors' samples. The sample taken for sequencing was naive CD4+ T cells from PBMCs. Subset indicated: CD45RA+ positively selected. The CDR3 region is CASSLGGGDQYF. The CDR3 DNA sequence: TGTGCCAGCAGCTTAGGAGGGGGGGACCAGTACTTC. Filled out from reference TRBV7-2 and TRBJ2-5, the complete variable domain reads GAGVSQSPSNKVTEKGKDVELRCDPISGHTALYWYRQSLGQGLEFLIYFQGNSAPDKSGLPSDRFSAERTGGSVSTLTIQRTQQEDSAVYLCASSLGGGDQYFGPGTRLLVL.